This T cell receptor beta chain was recovered during a study of a mutant IDH1 vaccine in newly diagnosed glioma. Study-level information: Investigators started vaccination 4-6 weeks after radiotherapy alone, or with temozolomide cycles. Visit timing is recorded as week 35 for V12 and week 47 for V13. Study findings and constraints: Among patients, about 94% showed immune responses induced by the vaccine.

For this clone: The antigen remains unidentified.

Time point indicated: week 47, end of study. Each vaccine dose was 300 ug of mutant IDH1 20-mer peptide, with topical imiquimod. Administration of eight vaccinations to patients took place in weeks 1, 3, 5, 7, 11, 15, 19, 23. Sequencing was performed with immunoSEQ multiplex PCR; in TCRdb, only in-frame clones are kept and a portion is missing. The repertoire has some 20,000 clones, 80% to 85% of them found once; the top ten carry approximately 2.8%. Sequenced material: PBMCs, taken from a glioma patient whose treatment included an IDH1 peptide vaccine. This receptor was identified in a man between 35 and 55 years old with glioma.

CDR3 amino acids: CASSRRASGYQETQYF. The DNA for the CDR3 is TGTGCCAGCAGCCGCCGGGCCTCAGGGTACCAAGAGACCCAGTACTTC. The chain links TRBV7-9 to TRBJ2-5; D might be TRBD1 (5 bases). Germline loops: CDR1 SEHNR, CDR2 FQNEAQ (reference sequence). The CDR3 extends over 16 amino acids. With 5 bases removed from V and 0 bases from J, the gap between germline ends came to 16 bases.